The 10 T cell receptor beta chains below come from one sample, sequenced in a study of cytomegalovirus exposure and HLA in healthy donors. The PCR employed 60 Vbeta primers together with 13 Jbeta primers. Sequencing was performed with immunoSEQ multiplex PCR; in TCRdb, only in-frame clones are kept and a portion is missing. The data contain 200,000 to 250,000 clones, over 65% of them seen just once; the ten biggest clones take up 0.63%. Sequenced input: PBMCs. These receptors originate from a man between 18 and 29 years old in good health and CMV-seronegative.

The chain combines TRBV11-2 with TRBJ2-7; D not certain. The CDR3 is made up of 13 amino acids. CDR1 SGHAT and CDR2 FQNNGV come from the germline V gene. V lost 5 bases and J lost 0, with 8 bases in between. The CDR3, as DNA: TGTGCCAGCAGCCTATACTACTCCTACGAGCAGTACTTC. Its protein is CASSLYYSYEQYF.

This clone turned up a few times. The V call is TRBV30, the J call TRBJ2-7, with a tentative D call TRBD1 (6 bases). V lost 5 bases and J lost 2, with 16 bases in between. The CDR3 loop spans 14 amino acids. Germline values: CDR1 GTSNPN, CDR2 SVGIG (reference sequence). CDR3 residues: CAWERSRGAYEQYF. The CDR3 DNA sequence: TGTGCCTGGGAACGCTCCAGGGGAGCCTACGAGCAGTACTTC.

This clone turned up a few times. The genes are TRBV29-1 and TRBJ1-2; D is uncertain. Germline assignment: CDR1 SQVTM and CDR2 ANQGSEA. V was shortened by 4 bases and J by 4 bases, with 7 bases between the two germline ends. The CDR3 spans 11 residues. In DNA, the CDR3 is TGCAGCGTTGTTACTGTCTATGGCTACACCTTC. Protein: CSVVTVYGYTF.

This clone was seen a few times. For the CDR3, the DNA is TGTGCCAGTGCTACAGGGGGGACTAATGAAAAACTGTTTTTT. Protein: CASATGGTNEKLFF. The chain combines TRBV19 with TRBJ1-4; 8 bases are a match to TRBD1. The CDR3 has 14 residues. V lost 8 bases to trimming and J lost 2 bases; unmatched junction nucleotides: 4. CDR1 LNHDA and CDR2 SQIVND come from the germline V gene (reference sequence).

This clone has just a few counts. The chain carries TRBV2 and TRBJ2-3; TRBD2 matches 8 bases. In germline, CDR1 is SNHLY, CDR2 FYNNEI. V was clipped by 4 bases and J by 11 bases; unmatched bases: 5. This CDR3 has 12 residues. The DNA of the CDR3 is TGTGCCAGCAGTGGCGGGACTAGTGAGCAGTATTTT. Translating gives CASSGGTSEQYF.

CDR3: CASRRTGREDTQYF. The DNA for the CDR3 is TGTGCCAGCAGACGGACAGGCCGGGAAGATACGCAGTATTTT. The chain joins TRBV28 to TRBJ2-3, with 7 positions matching TRBD1. The CDR3 is 14 residues long. The J segment lost 5 bases and the V segment lost 6 bases, leaving 8 bases of the junction unmatched. CDR1 is MDHEN, CDR2 SYDVKM, per germline.

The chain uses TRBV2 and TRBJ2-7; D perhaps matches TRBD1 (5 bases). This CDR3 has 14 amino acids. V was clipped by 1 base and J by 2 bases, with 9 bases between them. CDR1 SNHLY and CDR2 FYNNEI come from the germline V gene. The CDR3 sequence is CASSEGSRAYEQYF. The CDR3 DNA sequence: TGTGCCAGCAGTGAAGGTAGCAGGGCCTACGAGCAGTACTTC.

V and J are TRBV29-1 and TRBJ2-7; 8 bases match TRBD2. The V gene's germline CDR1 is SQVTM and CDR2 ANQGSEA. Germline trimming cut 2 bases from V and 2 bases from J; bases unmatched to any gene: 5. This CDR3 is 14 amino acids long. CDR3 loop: CSVESTSGTYEQYF. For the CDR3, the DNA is TGCAGCGTTGAATCCACTAGCGGAACCTACGAGCAGTACTTC.

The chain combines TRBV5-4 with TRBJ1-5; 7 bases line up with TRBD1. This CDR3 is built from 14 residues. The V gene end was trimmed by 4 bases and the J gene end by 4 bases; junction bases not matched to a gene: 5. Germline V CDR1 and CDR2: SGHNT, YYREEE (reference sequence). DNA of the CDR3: TGTGCCAGCAGCCTTGACAGGGCGAATCAGCCCCAGCATTTT. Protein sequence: CASSLDRANQPQHF.

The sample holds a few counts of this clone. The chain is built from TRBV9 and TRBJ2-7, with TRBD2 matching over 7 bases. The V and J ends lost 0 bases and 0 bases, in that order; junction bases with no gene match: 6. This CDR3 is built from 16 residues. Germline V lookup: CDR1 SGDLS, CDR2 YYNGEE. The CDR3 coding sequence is TGTGCCAGCAGCGTAGCTGCGGGAGCCCCCTCCTACGAGCAGTACTTC. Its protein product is CASSVAAGAPSYEQYF. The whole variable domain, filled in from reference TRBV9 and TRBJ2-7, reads DSGVTQTPKHLITATGQRVTLRCSPRSGDLSVYWYQQSLDQGLQFLIQYYNGEERAKGNILERFSAQQFPDLHSELNLSSLELGDSALYFCASSVAAGAPSYEQYFGPGTRLTVT.